The 24 T cell receptor beta chains given below trace back to one sample, sequenced in a study of T-cell reconstitution after alpha-beta-depleted transplantation in children. As it was prepared, the TCRbeta library received unique molecular identifiers. TCRdb used MiXCR to reprocess the PCR reads, holding one entry per CDR3 protein. The sample lists about half a million distinct CDR3 sequences; approximately 13% were seen once. Sequenced material: PBMCs from the stem cell graft donor, taken from the stem cell graft. These receptors originate from a human donor who donated a stem cell graft to a child with combined immunodeficiency.

This clonotype was picked up many times. The gene calls are TRBV12-3 or TRBV12-4 and TRBJ2-5; D might be TRBD2 (6 bases). Trimming removed 7 bases from V and 4 bases from J, with 13 bases in between. The CDR3 consists of 13 residues. In nucleotides, the CDR3 is TGTGCCAGCAACCCCGGGGGAGGAGAGACCCAGTACTTC. Amino acids: CASNPGGGETQYF.

This chain joins TRBV9 and TRBJ2-1; TRBD2 aligns across 12 bases. Trimming removed 3 bases from V and 7 bases from J; junction bases left unmatched: 5. Germline V gives CDR1 SGDLS, CDR2 YYNGEE. This CDR3 contains 15 residues. CDR3: CASSALTSGSNEQFF. The CDR3 bases are TGTGCCAGCAGCGCCTTGACTAGCGGGAGTAATGAGCAGTTCTTC.

The table lists this clonotype with many counts. The chain couples TRBV27 to TRBJ1-1; no firm D call. With 1 base removed from V and 4 bases from J, the gap between germline ends came to 13 bases. CDR3 length: 15 residues. The germline gives CDR1 MNHEY, CDR2 SMNVEV (reference sequence). The CDR3 spells CASSLYGTGSTEAFF. The CDR3, as DNA: TGTGCCAGCAGTTTATATGGTACCGGGTCCACTGAAGCTTTCTTT.

This clonotype came up a few times. In nucleotides, the CDR3 is TGTGCCAGCAGCTCCTGGGGCAAGGGGGCCAAAAACATTCAGTACTTC. Its protein product is CASSSWGKGAKNIQYF. The chain recombines TRBV7-8 with TRBJ2-4, with D possibly matching TRBD1 (5 bases). Germline assignment: CDR1 SGHVS and CDR2 FQNEAQ. The CDR3 length is 16 residues. V lost 4 bases to trimming and J lost 1 base, with 14 bases between them.

There are many counts of this clonotype. This chain uses TRBV7-2 with TRBJ2-7; D perhaps matches TRBD1 (5 bases). Germline loops: CDR1 SGHTA, CDR2 FQGNSA. Trimming left V 5 bases short and J 3 bases short, with 14 bases between. This CDR3 region has 14 residues. CDR3 in DNA: TGTGCCAGCAGCACAACAGCAGGGATCTACGAGCAGTACTTC. This gives the protein CASSTTAGIYEQYF.

The chain carries TRBV7-6 and TRBJ1-1; 7 bases are a match to TRBD1. Trimming at V came to 5 bases and at J to 0 bases, leaving 33 bases not matched to a gene. Germline CDR1 and CDR2: SGHVS and FNYEAQ. CDR3 length: 24 amino acids. This chain's CDR3 is CASSSTGTLIRGPQKHSMNTEAFF. DNA of the CDR3: TGTGCCAGCAGCAGCACCGGGACACTCATTAGGGGGCCACAGAAACACTCTATGAACACTGAAGCTTTCTTT.

This clonotype was picked up a small number of times. V and J are TRBV5-1 and TRBJ2-7, with D perhaps TRBD2 (7 bases). Germline CDR1 reads SGHRS; CDR2 reads YFSETQ. The V gene lost 4 bases and the J gene lost 2 bases, with 22 bases spanning the gap. The CDR3 loop spans 17 amino acids. CDR3 DNA sequence: TGCGCCAGCAGCGGGGGGGGCGGGCAGGCTGGAGCCTACGAGCAGTACTTC. Translated, it gives CASSGGGGQAGAYEQYF.

This chain connects TRBV12-3 or TRBV12-4 to TRBJ2-5; unclear D gene. The V gene lost 8 bases and the J gene lost 8 bases, with 15 bases spanning the gap. This CDR3 has 12 amino acids. Here the CDR3 reads CASCTVQITQYF. CDR3 DNA: TGTGCCAGCTGTACCGTCCAGATAACCCAGTACTTC.

This clonotype was seen ten or more times. V gene TRBV2 combines with J gene TRBJ2-7, with D possibly TRBD1 on 6 matching bases. There are 11 residues in the CDR3. Trimming cost V 8 bases and J 4 bases, with 9 bases left between them. CDR1 SNHLY and CDR2 FYNNEI come from the germline V gene. CDR3 residues: CASDRSYEQYF. The CDR3 DNA reads as TGTGCCAGCGACAGGTCGTACGAGCAGTACTTC.

This clonotype was found a few times. The chain joins TRBV12-3 or TRBV12-4 to TRBJ2-4; D may be TRBD1 or TRBD2 (5 bases each). The CDR3 totals 12 residues. Trimming cost V 6 bases and J 15 bases, with 18 bases left between them. CDR3 nucleotides: TGTGCCAGCAGGGGGGTCGGCGAGGATCGGTACTTC. This translates into CASRGVGEDRYF.

This clonotype was counted many times. V gene TRBV10-3 combines with J gene TRBJ2-7, with TRBD1 matching over 7 bases. Per germline, CDR1 ENHRY and CDR2 SYGVKD. The CDR3 runs to 16 residues. V shed 3 bases and J 2 bases; nucleotides not matched to a gene: 10. Written as DNA, the CDR3 is TGTGCCATCAGTGAAGGAACAGGGGCGACGACCTACGAGCAGTACTTC. Its translation: CAISEGTGATTYEQYF.

CDR3 loop: CSAKMGSSNQPQHF. Here the CDR3 DNA reads TGCAGTGCTAAGATGGGGAGTAGCAATCAGCCCCAGCATTTT. The chain is built from TRBV20-1 and TRBJ1-5; D gene uncertain. V lost 4 bases and J lost 0, with 10 bases in between. Germline V lookup: CDR1 DFQATT, CDR2 SNEGSKA (reference sequence). The CDR3 contains 14 residues.

For the CDR3, the DNA is TGCAGCGCTGCGGCAGGAAATCAGCCCCAGCATTTT. It yields the protein CSAAAGNQPQHF. The J gene is TRBJ1-5, the V gene TRBV29-1; D gene ambiguous. The V end lost 7 bases, the J end lost 4 bases, and 11 bases lay between the germline ends. From germline, CDR1 is SQVTM and CDR2 ANQGSEA. The CDR3 spans 12 residues.

The chain has TRBV3-1 and TRBJ2-7, with D uncertain. Germline loops: CDR1 LGHDT, CDR2 YNNKEL (reference sequence). V was shortened by 4 bases and J by 2 bases, with 15 bases between the two germline ends. The CDR3 length is 15 residues. The CDR3 DNA follows: TGTGCCAGCAGCCCTTCGCCGGCCCCTACCTACGAGCAGTACTTC. Translated: CASSPSPAPTYEQYF.

J is TRBJ2-1 and V is TRBV28, with D possibly matching TRBD2 (6 bases). V was cut by 7 bases and J by 0 bases, with 13 bases left in between. Germline assignment: CDR1 MDHEN and CDR2 SYDVKM. The CDR3 loop spans 15 amino acids. In nucleotides, the CDR3 is TGTGCCAGCATGGTTGGCGGGGTCTCCTACAATGAGCAGTTCTTC. It specifies CASMVGGVSYNEQFF.

The sample holds a few counts of this clonotype. This rearrangement joins TRBV6-1 to TRBJ1-5, with D maybe TRBD1 (5 bases). Trimming stripped 5 bases from V and 2 bases from J, with 19 bases between. This CDR3 has 17 amino acids. From germline, CDR1 is MNHNS and CDR2 SASEGT. DNA for the CDR3: TGTGCCAGCAGTAAAACAAGGGGTCGCGGGGGCAATCAGCCCCAGCATTTT. It is translated as CASSKTRGRGGNQPQHF.

This clonotype was seen a few times. The chain links TRBV30 to TRBJ2-3; no definite D call. Germline V CDR1 and CDR2: GTSNPN, SVGIG (reference sequence). The CDR3 loop spans 11 amino acids. Trimming removed 3 bases from V and 2 bases from J, with 3 bases in between. CDR3 nucleotides: TGTGCCTGGAGCCCCACAGATACGCAGTATTTT. Protein: CAWSPTDTQYF.

This sequence joins TRBV15 and TRBJ2-5; D is perhaps TRBD1 (6 bases). The V end was cut by 1 base, the J end by 3 bases, with 12 bases between. The CDR3 runs to 15 residues. The V gene's germline CDR1 is LNHNV and CDR2 YYDKDF (reference sequence). CDR3 sequence reads: CATSRALGGEETQYF. CDR3 DNA: TGTGCCACCAGCAGAGCCCTAGGGGGAGAAGAGACCCAGTACTTC. The full variable domain, its missing parts supplied by reference TRBV15 and TRBJ2-5, is DAMVIQNPRYQVTQFGKPVTLSCSQTLNHNVMYWYQQKSSQAPKLLFHYYDKDFNNEADTPDNFQSRRPNTSFCFLDIRSPGLGDTAMYLCATSRALGGEETQYFGPGTRLLVL.

This clonotype has only a few counts. The V call is TRBV12-3 or TRBV12-4, the J call TRBJ2-7; D is perhaps TRBD2 (7 bases). V lost 7 bases and J lost 0, with 19 bases in between. This CDR3 is built from 16 residues. CDR3 coding DNA: TGTGCCAGCAATGAGGGGGGGGCCCTGAGCTCCTACGAGCAGTACTTC. It encodes CASNEGGALSSYEQYF.

This clonotype turned up a few times. The chain couples TRBV6-1 to TRBJ2-3; 11 bases map to TRBD2. The trim removed 6 bases at V and 6 bases at J, leaving 2 bases unmatched. The CDR3 length is 13 residues. Germline lookup yields CDR1 MNHNS and CDR2 SASEGT. The CDR3 protein is CASRTSGGDTQYF. Here the CDR3 DNA reads TGTGCCAGCAGAACTAGCGGGGGTGATACGCAGTATTTT.

This clonotype was observed a few times. This chain uses TRBV28 with TRBJ2-7, with D perhaps TRBD1 (6 bases). This CDR3 has 14 amino acids. The V end was cut by 3 bases, the J end by 5 bases, with 14 bases between. Per germline, CDR1 MDHEN and CDR2 SYDVKM. Here the CDR3 reads CASSFAGTNNEQYF. The CDR3 region has the DNA TGTGCCAGCAGTTTCGCCGGGACAAATAACGAGCAGTACTTC.

V is TRBV7-2 and J is TRBJ1-3; 12 nucleotides align to TRBD1. The germline V gene has CDR1 SGHTA and CDR2 FQGNSA. This CDR3 region has 16 residues. The V segment lost 1 base and the J segment 6 bases; nucleotides outside the gene matches: 4. The CDR3 sequence: CASSLDGTGGLNTIYF. The CDR3 DNA sequence: TGTGCCAGCAGCTTAGATGGGACAGGGGGCTTAAACACCATATATTTT.

CDR3 protein: CASSLRGGVTDTQYF. CDR3 in DNA: TGTGCCAGCAGCTTACGCGGCGGGGTCACAGATACGCAGTATTTT. This chain connects TRBV7-3 to TRBJ2-3; perhaps TRBD2 as D (6 bases). The germline V and J ends were trimmed by 2 bases and 2 bases, with 11 bases remaining between them. Germline loops: CDR1 SGHTA, CDR2 FQGTGA. The CDR3 has 15 residues.

This clonotype was counted a few times. The rearrangement uses TRBV29-1 and TRBJ2-7; D gene unclear. The CDR3 has 11 amino acids. In germline, CDR1 is SQVTM, CDR2 ANQGSEA. Trimming took off 4 bases at V and 5 bases at J, with 9 bases between the two ends. For the CDR3, the DNA is TGCAGCGTTGGGGCCGAGGACGAGCAGTACTTC. Encoded protein: CSVGAEDEQYF.